Listed here are 13 T cell receptor beta chains from one sample, sequenced in a study of control samples from healthy donors and cancer patients. The data were produced by immunoSEQ multiplex PCR, yet TCRdb's version contains in-frame clones alone and is incomplete. Of 200,000 or so clones listed, around 94% are singletons. Sequenced material: blood. The receptor source for this set is a man in his fifties or sixties in good health.

This rearrangement joins TRBV5-1 to TRBJ2-2; D is undetermined. The V and J ends lost 0 bases and 0 bases respectively, with 15 bases between them. Germline assignment: CDR1 SGHRS and CDR2 YFSETQ. CDR3 length: 18 amino acids. The CDR3 sequence: CASSLVGTVTSNTGELFF. As DNA, the CDR3 is TGCGCCAGCAGCTTGGTCGGCACCGTCACCTCGAACACCGGGGAGCTGTTTTTT.

The chain combines TRBV6-5 with TRBJ1-2; 9 bases line up with TRBD1. Germline CDR1 reads MNHEY; CDR2 reads SVGAGI. This CDR3 contains 12 residues. After removal of 7 bases from V and 8 bases from J, the junction contained 5 bases not matched to a gene. The CDR3 bases are TGTGCCAGCACTCGGACAGGGGAAGGCTACACCTTC. It translates to CASTRTGEGYTF.

The chain links TRBV7-9 to TRBJ2-6, with 8 bases lining up with TRBD1. This CDR3 contains 17 residues. Looked up from germline, CDR1 is SEHNR and CDR2 is FQNEAQ (reference sequence). V shed 1 base and J 2 bases; nucleotides not matched to a gene: 4. CDR3 DNA: TGTGCCAGCAGCTTAGGGACAGGGCCCCCTGGGGCCAACGTCCTGACTTTC. Encoded protein: CASSLGTGPPGANVLTF.

The chain couples TRBV18 to TRBJ2-7, with a weak D call TRBD1 (5 bases). Germline-derived CDR1 and CDR2 are KGHSH and LQKENI. The V gene lost 6 bases and the J gene lost 7 bases, with 13 bases spanning the gap. This CDR3 spans 12 amino acids. The CDR3 here is CASSPQSGEQYV. The CDR3 nucleotides read TGTGCCAGCTCGCCCCAATCAGGGGAGCAGTACGTC.

The genes are TRBV4-2 and TRBJ2-7, with 7 positions matching TRBD1. In germline, CDR1 is LGHNA, CDR2 YNFKEQ. Unmatched junction bases numbered 3, after V lost 3 bases and J lost 7 bases. This CDR3 comprises 12 residues. As DNA, the CDR3 is TGTGCCAGCAGCCACACAGGGGAGGAGCAGTACTTC. It encodes CASSHTGEEQYF.

This chain uses TRBV30 with TRBJ2-5; TRBD2 is a possible D gene (5 bases). The V and J ends lost 0 bases and 4 bases respectively, with 9 bases between them. The V gene's germline CDR1 is GTSNPN and CDR2 SVGIG (reference sequence). The CDR3 consists of 13 residues. CDR3 bases: TGTGCCTGGAGTGTGGCACGGGGAGAGACCCAGTACTTC. Translating gives CAWSVARGETQYF.

The chain recombines TRBV7-2 with TRBJ2-6; possible D gene TRBD2, 6 bases. Germline CDR1 SGHTA, CDR2 FQGNSA. With 5 bases removed from V and 3 bases from J, the gap between germline ends came to 20 bases. CDR3 length: 18 residues. The CDR3, as DNA: TGTGCCAGCAGCCCAGAGTCCGGCTGGGGAGGTGGGGCCAACGTCCTGACTTTC. Protein: CASSPESGWGGGANVLTF.

In DNA, the CDR3 is TGTGCCAGCATCTGGGGACAGGGAACTAACTATGGCTACACCTTC. It translates to CASIWGQGTNYGYTF. The chain has TRBV6-5 and TRBJ1-2; the match to TRBD1 covers 9 bases. CDR1 MNHEY and CDR2 SVGAGI come from the germline V gene. Trimming cost V 7 bases and J 0 bases; bases outside gene matches: 6. The CDR3 spans 15 residues.

A single count supports this clone. The chain is built from TRBV7-9 and TRBJ1-1; possible D gene TRBD1, 6 bases. The CDR3 contains 13 residues. Germline lookup yields CDR1 SEHNR and CDR2 FQNEAQ (reference sequence). V shed 5 bases and J shed 4 bases, with 11 bases lying between them. CDR3 loop: CASSPGVGTEAFF. The DNA of the CDR3 is TGTGCCAGCAGCCCAGGGGTTGGCACTGAAGCTTTCTTT.

The chain links TRBV9 to TRBJ1-1; no clear D gene. V lost 0 bases to trimming and J lost 0 bases, with 9 bases between them. Germline CDR1 SGDLS, CDR2 YYNGEE. The CDR3 is 15 amino acids. The CDR3 protein is CASSVAPGMNTEAFF. The CDR3 coding sequence is TGTGCCAGCAGCGTAGCCCCAGGAATGAACACTGAAGCTTTCTTT. The variable domain in full, completed from reference TRBV9 and TRBJ1-1, reads DSGVTQTPKHLITATGQRVTLRCSPRSGDLSVYWYQQSLDQGLQFLIQYYNGEERAKGNILERFSAQQFPDLHSELNLSSLELGDSALYFCASSVAPGMNTEAFFGQGTRLTVV.

This rearrangement joins TRBV5-1 to TRBJ1-6; no clear D gene. CDR1 is SGHRS, CDR2 YFSETQ, per germline. The CDR3 consists of 14 residues. Trimming left V 2 bases short and J 10 bases short, with 13 bases between. CDR3 loop: CASSLGRGESPLHF. CDR3 nucleotides: TGCGCCAGCAGCTTAGGGCGTGGAGAATCACCCCTCCACTTT.

CDR3 sequence: CASSLTGLSYEQYF. In nucleotides, the CDR3 is TGTGCCAGCAGTTTGACAGGTCTTTCCTACGAGCAGTACTTC. The chain is built from TRBV6-5 and TRBJ2-7, with a possible D match to TRBD1 (6 bases). From germline, CDR1 is MNHEY and CDR2 SVGAGI. This CDR3 region has 14 residues. The V and J ends lost 4 bases and 1 base respectively, with 11 bases between them.

The CDR3 sequence: CASSPSQETQYF. For the CDR3, the DNA is TGTGCCAGCTCACCATCCCAAGAGACCCAGTACTTC. The J gene is TRBJ2-5, the V gene TRBV18, with D hard to call. Germline V CDR1 and CDR2: KGHSH, LQKENI. The CDR3 is 12 residues long. V was cut by 2 bases and J by 1 base, with 2 bases left in between. The variable domain in full, completed from reference TRBV18 and TRBJ2-5, reads NAGVMQNPRHLVRRRGQEARLRCSPMKGHSHVYWYRQLPEEGLKFMVYLQKENIIDESGMPKERFSAEFPKEGPSILRIQQVVRGDSAAYFCASSPSQETQYFGPGTRLLVL.